The 7 T cell receptor beta chains listed next were all sequenced from one sample in a study of blood T cell repertoires in COVID-19. Libraries were prepared by immunoSEQ multiplex PCR; TCRdb keeps only in-frame clonotypes and omits some of them. The sample has roughly 250,000 clones; 70% to 75% are singletons. Input material: peripheral blood. The receptor source for this set is a woman aged 80 or over with acute or convalescent COVID-19.

Only a few counts were recorded for this clone. This rearrangement joins TRBV3-1 (or the pseudogene TRBV3-2) to TRBJ1-2; 7 bases line up with TRBD1. The V segment lost 4 bases and the J segment 8 bases; nucleotides outside the gene matches: 10. Germline V gene lookup returns CDR1 LGHDT and CDR2 YNNKEL (reference sequence). The CDR3 loop spans 14 amino acids. CDR3 coding DNA: TGTGCCAGCAGCCGAACGGAGGGGGCGGGAGGCTACACCTTC. Translated, it gives CASSRTEGAGGYTF.

For the CDR3, the DNA is TGTGCCAGCAGCGGTGGACTAGCAAGGTCCTACAATGAGCAGTTCTTC. It yields the protein CASSGGLARSYNEQFF. The chain carries TRBV2 and TRBJ2-1; 8 bases map to TRBD2. The CDR3 contains 16 residues. The V and J ends lost 6 bases and 1 base, in that order; junction bases with no gene match: 8. Germline V lookup: CDR1 SNHLY, CDR2 FYNNEI. Looking up the rest from reference TRBV2 and TRBJ2-1 gives the full variable domain: EPEVTQTPSHQVTQMGQEVILRCVPISNHLYFYWYRQILGQKVEFLVSFYNNEISEKSEIFDDQFSVERPDGSNFTLKIRSTKLEDSAMYFCASSGGLARSYNEQFFGPGTRLTVL.

The chain carries TRBV4-2 and TRBJ2-1; 10 bases align to TRBD1. CDR3 length: 20 residues. The germline CDR1 and CDR2 sequences are LGHNA and YNFKEQ. V was pared by 1 base and J by 4 bases, with 16 bases of the junction left unmatched. Written as DNA, the CDR3 is TGTGCCAGCAGCCAAGTAGCCGGGACAGGGGTTTTATCTCCTTACAATGAGCAGTTCTTC. Translation gives CASSQVAGTGVLSPYNEQFF.

The chain joins TRBV19 to TRBJ2-7, with TRBD2 matching over 12 bases. The CDR3 extends over 16 amino acids. The V gene's germline CDR1 is LNHDA and CDR2 SQIVND (reference sequence). V was clipped by 4 bases and J by 3 bases; unmatched bases: 7. CDR3 DNA sequence: TGTGCCAGTAGTACCCAACTAGCGGGAGGTTTCTACGAGCAGTACTTC. The encoded protein is CASSTQLAGGFYEQYF.

The chain carries TRBV20-1 and TRBJ2-7; TRBD2 matches 7 bases. The V gene end was trimmed by 3 bases and the J gene end by 4 bases; junction bases not matched to a gene: 12. The V gene's germline CDR1 is DFQATT and CDR2 SNEGSKA (reference sequence). The length of the CDR3 is 15 residues. CDR3 coding DNA: TGCAGTGCTAGTCCTTGGGGGAGGGCCAAGTACGAGCAGTACTTC. Translating gives CSASPWGRAKYEQYF.

V usage is TRBV28 and J usage is TRBJ2-6, with D possibly matching TRBD1 (6 bases). The CDR3 loop spans 13 amino acids. Germline CDR1 is MDHEN and CDR2 is SYDVKM. V was shortened by 6 bases and J by 4 bases, with 7 bases between the two germline ends. The CDR3 nucleotides are TGTGCCAGCAGGGGGACAGGGGCCAACGTCCTGACTTTC. This encodes CASRGTGANVLTF. Full variable domain (remainder filled in from reference TRBV28 and TRBJ2-6): DVKVTQSSRYLVKRTGEKVFLECVQDMDHENMFWYRQDPGLGLRLIYFSYDVKMKEKGDIPEGYSVSREKKERFSLILESASTNQTSMYLCASRGTGANVLTFGAGSRLTVL.

This clone has only a few counts. The chain recombines TRBV18 with TRBJ1-4; a possible D gene is TRBD1 (6 bases). Germline V gene data show CDR1 as KGHSH and CDR2 as LQKENI. The CDR3 is made up of 14 amino acids. V dropped 3 bases and J dropped 10 bases, with 15 bases sitting between them. The CDR3 DNA reads TGTGCCAGCTCACCCTCGACAGGAGATCGAAAACTGTTTTTT. Its protein is CASSPSTGDRKLFF.